Many counts were recorded for the clone carrying this T cell receptor beta chain. Its matching antigen is unknown. The sample originates from a study of breast tumors, draining lymph nodes, adjacent tissues. TCRdb reprocessed the multiplex PCR reads via MiXCR and lists one record per CDR3 protein. Here the sample spans under 300,000 distinct CDR3 sequences, 30% to 35% being singletons. The lymph nodes were axillary draining lymph nodes from breast cancer patients. Study observations and caveats: The data were judged consistent with most tumor T cells coming from lymph node and expanding in tumor. Compared with basal-like, luminal-like tumors shared significantly more repertoire with nontumor tissue.

The TCR sequence derives from a female donor with breast cancer. Some clones in this sample may be carry-over from other donors' samples. Material for sequencing was axillary lymph node tissue.

The CDR3 loop is CASSQGQGQSYSNQPQHF. The CDR3 DNA is TGTGCCAGCAGTCAGGGACAGGGGCAATCTTATAGCAATCAGCCCCAGCATTTT. The chain couples TRBV12-3 or TRBV12-4 to TRBJ1-5; 10 bases are a match to TRBD1. Trimming removed 5 bases from V and 0 bases from J; junction bases left unmatched: 10. The CDR3 is 18 residues long.